These 29 T cell receptor beta chains were sequenced from one sample in a study of blood T cell repertoires in COVID-19. Measured with immunoSEQ multiplex PCR; TCRdb has only the in-frame clones, and not every one. The sample lists about 190,000 clones, more than 60% occurring once. The specimen was peripheral blood. These receptors were collected from a woman between 50 and 59 years old with acute or convalescent COVID-19.

This clone was counted many times. V is TRBV18 and J is TRBJ1-5, with D possibly matching TRBD1 (6 bases). The CDR3 covers 15 residues. V lost 1 base, J lost 8 bases, and 15 bases lay in between. From germline, CDR1 is KGHSH and CDR2 LQKENI. CDR3 in amino acids: CASSPQSLGGEPQHF. In DNA form, the CDR3 reads TGTGCCAGCTCACCACAGTCTCTAGGGGGAGAGCCCCAGCATTTT.

The table lists this clone with a count of one. The genes are TRBV7-2 and TRBJ1-5; no definite D call. V was pared by 1 base and J by 7 bases, with 14 bases between. The CDR3 totals 15 residues. Germline assignment: CDR1 SGHTA and CDR2 FQGNSA. CDR3 protein: CASSLEGWAGQPQHF. The CDR3 DNA sequence: TGTGCCAGCAGCTTAGAGGGTTGGGCGGGCCAGCCCCAGCATTTT. Full variable domain (missing parts from reference TRBV7-2 and TRBJ1-5): GAGVSQSPSNKVTEKGKDVELRCDPISGHTALYWYRQSLGQGLEFLIYFQGNSAPDKSGLPSDRFSAERTGGSVSTLTIQRTQQEDSAVYLCASSLEGWAGQPQHFGDGTRLSIL.

This clone has a handful of counts. A junction boundary mismatches the germline segment, possibly from a read error. The chain joins TRBV7-2 to TRBJ2-2; 10 bases map to TRBD2. From germline, CDR1 is SGHTA and CDR2 FQGNSA. The CDR3 extends over 16 amino acids. This CDR3 is CASTLAGGRNTGELFF. The CDR3 nucleotides read TGTGCCAGCACCTTAGCGGGGGGAAGGAACACCGGGGAGCTGTTTTTT.

The chain employs TRBV6-5 and TRBJ1-2; D remains ambiguous. The CDR3 runs 13 residues. The germline V gene has CDR1 MNHEY and CDR2 SVGAGI. V shed 6 bases and J shed 2 bases, with 10 bases lying between them. The DNA of the CDR3 is TGTGCCAGCAGGATAACAGAAAACTATGGCTACACCTTC. This gives the protein CASRITENYGYTF.

This clone was counted a few times. The gene calls are TRBV29-1 and TRBJ2-7, with TRBD1 matching 8 bases. V was pared by 7 bases and J by 2 bases, with 1 base of the junction left unmatched. The CDR3 is 11 amino acids. Germline loops: CDR1 SQVTM, CDR2 ANQGSEA. The CDR3 loop reads CSGGQAYEQYF. The CDR3 nucleotides are TGCAGCGGGGGACAGGCCTACGAGCAGTACTTC.

The chain combines TRBV7-8 with TRBJ2-3; 14 nucleotides align to TRBD2. Germline V CDR1 and CDR2: SGHVS, FQNEAQ. This CDR3 contains 16 residues. With 5 bases clipped from V and 5 bases from J, the junction kept 6 bases outside the gene matches. CDR3 residues: CASSPRTSGRLDTQYF. The DNA for the CDR3 is TGTGCCAGCAGCCCCCGGACTAGCGGGAGGCTAGATACGCAGTATTTT.

This sequence joins TRBV5-1 and TRBJ2-1, with 10 nucleotides matching TRBD2. Trimming took 1 base from V and 9 from J; bases not matched to a gene: 16. In germline, CDR1 is SGHRS, CDR2 YFSETQ. This CDR3 is 18 amino acids long. In DNA form, the CDR3 reads TGCGCCAGCAGCTTGACAGCAGGAAGCGGGAGGGCCTTTACTGAGCAGTTCTTC. Its protein is CASSLTAGSGRAFTEQFF.

The CDR3 reads CASSQDQREGYEQYF. The CDR3 region has the DNA TGTGCCAGCAGCCAAGATCAGCGGGAGGGCTACGAGCAGTACTTC. This chain uses TRBV3-1 (or the pseudogene TRBV3-2) with TRBJ2-7; 10 positions agree with TRBD2. The CDR3 sequence is 15 residues long. Trimming at V came to 0 bases and at J to 3 bases, leaving 2 bases not matched to a gene. Germline values: CDR1 LGHDT, CDR2 YNNKEL (reference sequence).

This rearrangement joins TRBV10-3 to TRBJ2-3; D remains unclear. Between the trimmed V and J ends, which lost 10 bases and 2 bases, there was a span of 13 bases. Looked up from germline, CDR1 is ENHRY and CDR2 is SYGVKD. This CDR3 spans 13 amino acids. CDR3 DNA: TGTGCCACCCAACTCCCCCCCACAGATACGCAGTATTTT. It is translated as CATQLPPTDTQYF.

This clone was detected only once. V gene TRBV4-3 combines with J gene TRBJ2-6, with D possibly matching TRBD1 (5 bases). V dropped 0 bases and J dropped 1 base, with 7 bases sitting between them. CDR1 LGHNA and CDR2 YSLEER come from the germline V gene. This CDR3 comprises 16 residues. CDR3 bases: TGCGCCAGCAGCCAAGAAGGGGTTTCTGGGGCCAACGTCCTGACTTTC. Amino acid sequence: CASSQEGVSGANVLTF.

V and J are TRBV19 and TRBJ2-1, with a weak D call TRBD2 (6 bases). The CDR3 has 14 amino acids. Germline V CDR1 and CDR2: LNHDA, SQIVND (reference sequence). V lost 10 bases and J 6 bases, leaving 19 bases between the germline ends. CDR3 DNA: TGTGCCACCGCGAAAGGGACTGCGATCAATGAGCAGTTCTTC. This codes for CATAKGTAINEQFF.

This clone came up once. The chain links TRBV6-5 to TRBJ1-5; 9 nucleotides align to TRBD1. CDR1 MNHEY and CDR2 SVGAGI come from the germline V gene. This CDR3 is built from 16 residues. J was trimmed by 1 base and V by 5 bases; bases with no gene match: 6. CDR3 sequence: CASSNFDRGSNQPQHF. DNA for the CDR3: TGTGCCAGCAGTAACTTCGACAGGGGGAGCAATCAGCCCCAGCATTTT.

The sample holds one count of this clone. The chain employs TRBV20-1 and TRBJ2-1, with a weak D call TRBD2 (6 bases). This CDR3 has 10 residues. Trimming removed 5 bases from V and 10 bases from J, with 9 bases in between. The germline gives CDR1 DFQATT, CDR2 SNEGSKA (reference sequence). CDR3 DNA sequence: TGCAGTGCTCTCCGGGAGGAGCAGTTCTTC. Translated: CSALREEQFF.

V and J are TRBV10-3 and TRBJ2-7; 7 bases match TRBD2. Germline assignment: CDR1 ENHRY and CDR2 SYGVKD. The V segment lost 8 bases and the J segment 7 bases; nucleotides outside the gene matches: 14. The CDR3 is 14 amino acids. The CDR3 loop reads CAIQARAGEGEQYF. The CDR3 DNA follows: TGTGCCATCCAGGCCCGGGCCGGGGAGGGGGAGCAGTACTTC.

V is TRBV5-1 and J is TRBJ2-3, with 7 bases identical to TRBD1. The CDR3 spans 14 residues. V trimming: 4 bases; J trimming: 4 bases; junction bases outside the gene matches: 6. Germline V gives CDR1 SGHRS, CDR2 YFSETQ. The CDR3 nucleotides read TGCGCCAGCAGCGCGGACAGGACTCCAGATACGCAGTATTTT. This translates into CASSADRTPDTQYF.

The chain links TRBV5-1 to TRBJ2-7; 13 positions agree with TRBD2. The CDR3 spans 16 residues. Germline V gene lookup returns CDR1 SGHRS and CDR2 YFSETQ. Germline trimming cut 4 bases from V and 5 bases from J; bases unmatched to any gene: 9. In DNA form, the CDR3 reads TGCGCCAGCAGCCTTACAGGAGGGACTAGCGGGGACGAGCAGTACTTC. Its translation: CASSLTGGTSGDEQYF.

This clone has only a few counts. The chain recombines TRBV6-5 with TRBJ2-7; unclear D gene. CDR1 MNHEY and CDR2 SVGAGI come from the germline V gene. Between the trimmed V and J ends, which lost 6 bases and 2 bases, there was a span of 17 bases. This CDR3 has 15 residues. The CDR3 sequence: CASSSYISTTYEQYF. DNA of the CDR3: TGTGCCAGCAGCTCGTATATTAGTACTACCTACGAGCAGTACTTC.

The chain recombines TRBV24-1 with TRBJ1-5; D not certain. V lost 0 bases, J lost 0 bases, and 5 bases lay in between. Looked up from germline, CDR1 is KGHDR and CDR2 is SFDVKD. This CDR3 is 15 amino acids long. The CDR3 DNA follows: TGTGCCACCAGTGATTTGGTCGTTAGCAATCAGCCCCAGCATTTT. Protein sequence: CATSDLVVSNQPQHF.

This chain joins TRBV6-1 and TRBJ2-2, with a tentative D call TRBD2 (7 bases). V gave up 4 bases and J gave up 3 bases, with 15 bases separating them. In germline, CDR1 is MNHNS, CDR2 SASEGT. The CDR3 is made up of 16 amino acids. CDR3: CASSGPGGLYTGELFF. In DNA form, the CDR3 reads TGTGCCAGCAGTGGCCCCGGGGGGCTGTACACCGGGGAGCTGTTTTTT.

As for this clone: Mismatch with germline at one junction end may stem from a read error. This chain joins TRBV28 and TRBJ1-6; no clear D. The CDR3 length is 11 residues. In germline, CDR1 is MDHEN, CDR2 SYDVKM. CDR3 protein: CASSLGLNFDF. The CDR3 nucleotides are TGTGCCAGCAGTTTAGGGCTTAATTTCGACTTT.

This sequence joins TRBV24-1 and TRBJ2-1; 8 bases fit TRBD2. This CDR3 has 16 residues. J gave up 5 bases and V 3 bases, and 8 bases lay outside the gene matches. CDR1 KGHDR and CDR2 SFDVKD come from the germline V gene. The CDR3 spells CATSDPQTSVNNEQFF. CDR3 in DNA: TGTGCCACCAGTGATCCACAGACTAGCGTGAACAATGAGCAGTTCTTC.

The chain links TRBV6-1 to TRBJ1-2; D perhaps matches TRBD1 (5 bases). The CDR3 is 13 amino acids. Deletions cut 2 bases from V and 8 bases from J, with 12 bases between. CDR1 MNHNS and CDR2 SASEGT come from the germline V gene. The chain's CDR3 is CASSELGEGGYTF. For the CDR3, the DNA is TGTGCCAGCAGTGAATTGGGGGAGGGGGGCTACACCTTC.

The genes are TRBV13 and TRBJ2-7, with D unclear. Germline-derived CDR1 and CDR2 are PRHDT and FYEKMQ (reference sequence). CDR3 length equals 12 residues. The V end was cut by 0 bases, the J end by 6 bases, with 6 bases between. Here the CDR3 DNA reads TGTGCCAGCAGCTTAGGCTCGGGCGAGCAGTACTTC. It translates to CASSLGSGEQYF.

This clone was observed a handful of times. The chain recombines TRBV28 with TRBJ1-2; D remains ambiguous. The V gene lost 8 bases and the J gene lost 5 bases, with 21 bases spanning the gap. The CDR3 has 15 residues. Germline assignment: CDR1 MDHEN and CDR2 SYDVKM. CDR3 DNA sequence: TGTGCCAGCGCCTCCGGCCGAGGATCGAGGTATGGCTACACCTTC. It codes for CASASGRGSRYGYTF.

This chain connects TRBV5-6 to TRBJ2-7, with a weak D call TRBD2 (5 bases). V lost 5 bases and J 2 bases, leaving 14 bases between the germline ends. Germline V gene lookup returns CDR1 SGHDT and CDR2 YYEEEE. The CDR3 extends over 14 amino acids. The CDR3 nucleotides read TGTGCCAGCAGTTTCGGACTGAAAACCTACGAGCAGTACTTC. Translation gives CASSFGLKTYEQYF.

The J gene is TRBJ2-3, the V gene TRBV27; D is ambiguous. CDR1 and CDR2 (germline): MNHEY, SMNVEV (reference sequence). With 2 bases removed from V and 2 bases from J, the gap between germline ends came to 8 bases. The CDR3 spans 14 residues. The CDR3 region is CASSLNSNTDTQYF. CDR3 DNA sequence: TGTGCCAGCAGTTTAAACAGCAACACAGATACGCAGTATTTT.

The chain uses TRBV18 and TRBJ2-1; 7 positions match TRBD1. The CDR3 extends over 15 amino acids. V lost 8 bases to trimming and J lost 4 bases; unmatched junction nucleotides: 11. CDR1 and CDR2 from the germline V gene are KGHSH and LQKENI. The DNA of the CDR3 is TGTGCCAGCATGTCTCCGGGACAGCGTTACAATGAGCAGTTCTTC. This encodes CASMSPGQRYNEQFF.

V usage is TRBV9 and J usage is TRBJ2-1; 10 bases line up with TRBD2. This CDR3 has 15 residues. The V and J ends lost 4 bases and 5 bases, in that order; junction bases with no gene match: 6. Germline loops: CDR1 SGDLS, CDR2 YYNGEE. DNA for the CDR3: TGTGCCAGCAGCCTTTTCAGCGGGGGGGACAATGAGCAGTTCTTC. Its translation: CASSLFSGGDNEQFF.

The V and J genes are TRBV5-5 and TRBJ2-2; 7 bases fit TRBD1. The J segment lost 0 bases and the V segment lost 6 bases, leaving 8 bases of the junction unmatched. This CDR3 has 16 residues. CDR1 and CDR2 (germline): SGHKS, YYEKEE (reference sequence). CDR3: CASTKIGQANTGELFF. CDR3 DNA: TGTGCCAGCACCAAAATCGGACAGGCGAACACCGGGGAGCTGTTTTTT. The variable domain in full, with the rest retrieved from reference TRBV5-5 and TRBJ2-2, is DAGVTQSPTHLIKTRGQQVTLRCSPISGHKSVSWYQQVLGQGPQFIFQYYEKEERGRGNFPDRFSARQFPNYSSELNVNALLLGDSALYLCASTKIGQANTGELFFGEGSRLTVL.